The clone carrying this T cell receptor (beta chain) was counted ten times or more. UMIs and a universal primer site were added when TCR cDNA was made by 5'RACE template switching. TCRdb reprocessed the 5' RACE reads with MiXCR, giving one entry per CDR3 protein. The sample has about 310,000 distinct CDR3 sequences; around 4% are singletons. These data belong to a study of T cells after yellow fever vaccination. Study summary: In the case of low-cell-number fractions, SMART-Seq v4 Ultra Low Input was used for preparation.

Source: PBMCs, taken on the day of the yellow fever booster vaccination. This receptor was obtained from a man aged 18 to 30 who received the YFV17D yellow fever vaccine.

CDR3 nucleotide sequence: TGTGCCAGCAGCTTAAATCTGGGGGGCGCCTACAATGAGCAGTTCTTC. Protein product: CASSLNLGGAYNEQFF. V usage is TRBV7-3 and J usage is TRBJ2-1, with D perhaps TRBD1 or TRBD2 (6 bases each). V was shortened by 1 base and J by 2 bases, with 12 bases between the two germline ends. Germline V gives CDR1 SGHTA, CDR2 FQGTGA. The CDR3 extends over 16 amino acids.